This T cell receptor (beta chain) was obtained from a study of cytomegalovirus exposure and HLA in healthy donors (dated by TCRdb to about 2017). Background for the entire study: According to a later analysis, one platform produced both the 100 to 150 validation repertoires and the approximately 660 repertoires of the first cohort. To predict cytomegalovirus infection status, the study brought together high-throughput TCR immunosequencing, statistical association of individual TCRs with disease status, and machine learning. Along with the approximately 670-subject first cohort, a separate validation cohort of over a hundred different subjects was used. The aim of the study was to test whether cataloging public T cell receptors could identify signatures of past pathogen exposure.

CDR1 and CDR2 are read off the germline V gene as SGHTA and FQGNSA. From the cysteine through the phenylalanine, the CDR3 covers 17 amino acids. Here the CDR3 DNA is all that survives: 51 bases in frame from base 1. Germline trimming: 5 bases from V, 4 bases from J; junction bases outside gene matches: 11. Separate from the roughly 650-subject first cohort, the validation cohort of roughly 120 subjects was the group to which the donors belonged. As regards this clone: Its antigen remains undetermined. Base qualities are not recorded, but no much larger clone differs from it by a single base.

Library preparation used the immunoSEQ multiplex PCR assay. On the authors' methods: A statistical classification framework was developed to diagnose cytomegalovirus status using the catalog of TCR beta chain sequences. In TCRdb, the immuneACCESS table is reduced to in-frame sequences with V and J assigned. These tables do not hold every clone; where another copy was compared, an unresolved V gene accounts for under half, and the others remain unexplained. That table supplies the V and J calls and clone size; D and trimming were determined from the DNA. The table for this sample lists about 110,000 clones; less than 90% of them were counted only once. Of the sample, about 2% falls within the top ten clones. What the research found in general, with its limitations: The study gave a list of 150 to 200 TCR beta chains associated with cytomegalovirus. The authors suggested that the approach could potentially be extended to other disease states and immunological phenotypes. A few of the identified cytomegalovirus-associated TCR beta chains were confirmed in vitro to be specific for cytomegalovirus antigens. A later analysis found that TCRs clustered in the first cohort also tended to co-occur in the roughly 120 validation repertoires, with roughly 95% of cluster scores above 0. While some public TCRs were present in many individuals, most TCR sequences turned up only very rarely across donors. In both the original and validation cohorts, the classifier was reported to diagnose cytomegalovirus status with high specificity and sensitivity. A later analysis lacked HLA typing for the validation cohort, so it scored co-occurrence in that cohort across all 110 or so repertoires.

This TCR was sampled from a woman aged 18-29 years in good health and CMV-seropositive. The sequence links TRBV7-2 to TRBJ2-2; 9 middle bases align to TRBD2. The sample consisted of PBMCs. The CDR3 loop reads CASSPLRPAGGTGELFF. The nucleotide sequence reads TGTGCCAGCAGCCCCCTAAGGCCAGCGGGGGGCACCGGGGAGCTGTTTTTT.